These T cell receptor beta chains were read from a single sample in a study of T cells after yellow fever vaccination. TCRdb redid the calling of the 5' RACE reads with MiXCR, one entry per CDR3 protein. The table has about 550,000 distinct CDR3 sequences, roughly 21% seen once. The source material was PBMCs, sampled 15 days after the yellow fever booster vaccination. These receptors were taken from a man aged 25 to 45 who received the YFV17D yellow fever vaccine. Each CDR3 is given without its conserved first and last residue. Some rows mark clone size as missing; the rest say once, few, many or name a class of expanded clone.

V gene: TRBV18
clone size: few
J gene: TRBJ1-2
CDR3 protein: ASSQDRGRGYGYT

V gene: TRBV23-1
clone size: few
J gene: TRBJ2-7
CDR3 protein: ASSRPRDSAYEQY

V gene: TRBV7-2
clone size: NA
J gene: TRBJ2-5
CDR3 protein: ASSKHLAGLQETQY

V gene: TRBV29-1
clone size: few
J gene: TRBJ2-5
CDR3 protein: SVRGRETQY

V gene: TRBV7-8
clone size: few
J gene: TRBJ2-2
CDR3 protein: ASSQRGLAGGPGTGELF

V gene: TRBV10-2
clone size: few
J gene: TRBJ2-5
CDR3 protein: ASSVTSGSETQY

V gene: TRBV12-3/TRBV12-4
clone size: many
J gene: TRBJ1-1
CDR3 protein: ASSSGTLNTEAF

V gene: TRBV28
clone size: NA
J gene: TRBJ2-7
CDR3 protein: ASSLRGSGEYEQY

V gene: TRBV7-2
clone size: NA
J gene: TRBJ2-1
CDR3 protein: ASTPPGTSGRGEQF

V gene: TRBV6-1
clone size: NA
J gene: TRBJ2-3
CDR3 protein: ASQRVLTDTQY